This entry lists 6 T cell receptor beta chains sequenced from one sample in a study of OX40 agonist ivuxolimab in advanced cancers. Generated by immunoSEQ multiplex PCR, the TCRdb table keeps only in-frame clones and is missing some. The sample has roughly 120,000 clones; just under 95% are singletons. The sample in question was CD4+ or CD8+ T cells sorted from blood, obtained in a trial of the OX40 agonist ivuxolimab. All receptors derive from an adult with an advanced solid tumor such as melanoma, head and neck, liver or kidney cancer.

This chain connects TRBV6-1 to TRBJ2-6; tentative D call: TRBD1 (6 bases). Looked up from germline, CDR1 is MNHNS and CDR2 is SASEGT. Between the trimmed V and J ends, which lost 5 bases and 1 base, there was a span of 6 bases. This CDR3 contains 14 residues. The CDR3 region is CASSTGSGANVLTF. CDR3 in DNA: TGTGCCAGCAGTACAGGGTCTGGGGCCAACGTCCTGACTTTC.

J is TRBJ2-4 and V is TRBV14, with 12 nucleotides matching TRBD2. Germline assignment: CDR1 SGHDN and CDR2 FVKESK. The trim removed 1 base at V and 6 bases at J, leaving 13 bases unmatched. This CDR3 region has 19 residues. The CDR3 region is CASSQGLAGVPRDGNIQYF. The CDR3 DNA follows: TGTGCCAGCAGCCAAGGACTAGCGGGAGTTCCCAGGGATGGAAACATTCAGTACTTC.

The chain carries TRBV7-2 and TRBJ1-1; D ambiguous. The CDR3 consists of 13 residues. CDR1 SGHTA and CDR2 FQGNSA come from the germline V gene. V lost 5 bases to trimming and J lost 8 bases, with 15 bases between them. The CDR3 DNA reads as TGTGCCAGCAGCCCCGGGCTATCGAGGGAAGCTTTCTTT. It is translated as CASSPGLSREAFF.

The chain employs TRBV25-1 and TRBJ2-2, with 8 bases lining up with TRBD1. In germline, CDR1 is MGHDK, CDR2 SYGVNS. The length of the CDR3 is 15 residues. Trimming cost V 3 bases and J 2 bases; bases outside gene matches: 2. This CDR3 reads CASSEDRANTGELFF. The DNA for the CDR3 is TGTGCCAGCAGTGAGGACAGGGCCAACACCGGGGAGCTGTTTTTT.

J is TRBJ1-1 and V is TRBV28; D gene ambiguous. V lost 5 bases and J lost 10, with 20 bases in between. Looked up from germline, CDR1 is MDHEN and CDR2 is SYDVKM. The CDR3 contains 14 residues. The CDR3 reads CASSLLAAVMVAFF. CDR3 DNA sequence: TGTGCCAGCAGTCTCCTGGCAGCGGTTATGGTAGCTTTCTTT.

The gene calls are TRBV19 and TRBJ2-3; 8 bases map to TRBD2. With V trimmed by 6 bases and J by 4 bases, 6 bases remained unmatched. The CDR3 covers 14 residues. Germline values: CDR1 LNHDA, CDR2 SQIVND (reference sequence). The CDR3 sequence is CASRKREGADTQYF. The CDR3 bases are TGTGCCAGTAGAAAACGGGAGGGCGCAGATACGCAGTATTTT.